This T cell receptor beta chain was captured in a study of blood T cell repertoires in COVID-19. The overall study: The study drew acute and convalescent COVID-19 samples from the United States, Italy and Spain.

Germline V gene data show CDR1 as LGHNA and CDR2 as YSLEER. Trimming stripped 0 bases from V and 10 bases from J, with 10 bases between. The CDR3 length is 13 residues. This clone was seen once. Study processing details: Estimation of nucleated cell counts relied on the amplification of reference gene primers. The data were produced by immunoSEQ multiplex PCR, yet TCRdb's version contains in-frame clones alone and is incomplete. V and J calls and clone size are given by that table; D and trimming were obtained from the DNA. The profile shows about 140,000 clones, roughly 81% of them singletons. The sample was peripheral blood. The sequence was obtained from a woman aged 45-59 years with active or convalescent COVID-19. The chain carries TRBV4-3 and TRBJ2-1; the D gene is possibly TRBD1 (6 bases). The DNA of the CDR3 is TGCGCCAGCAGCCAAGATCGTGGGACAGAGCAGTTCTTC. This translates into CASSQDRGTEQFF.